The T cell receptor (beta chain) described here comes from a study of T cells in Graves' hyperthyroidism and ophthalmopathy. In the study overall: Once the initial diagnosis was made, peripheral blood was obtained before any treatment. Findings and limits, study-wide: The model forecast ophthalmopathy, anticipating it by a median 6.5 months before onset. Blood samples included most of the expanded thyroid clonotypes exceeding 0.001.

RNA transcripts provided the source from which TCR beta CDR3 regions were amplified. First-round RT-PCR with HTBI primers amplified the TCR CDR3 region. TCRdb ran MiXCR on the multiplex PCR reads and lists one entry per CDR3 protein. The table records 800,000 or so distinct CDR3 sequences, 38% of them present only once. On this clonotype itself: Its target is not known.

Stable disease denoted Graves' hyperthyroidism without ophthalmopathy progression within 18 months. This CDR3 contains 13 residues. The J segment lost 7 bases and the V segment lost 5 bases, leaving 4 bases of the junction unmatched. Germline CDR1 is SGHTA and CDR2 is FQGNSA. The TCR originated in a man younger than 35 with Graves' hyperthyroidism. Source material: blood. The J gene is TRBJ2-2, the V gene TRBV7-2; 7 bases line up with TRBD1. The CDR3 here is CASSRGPVGELFF. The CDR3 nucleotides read TGTGCCAGCAGCAGGGGGCCTGTCGGGGAGCTGTTTTTT.